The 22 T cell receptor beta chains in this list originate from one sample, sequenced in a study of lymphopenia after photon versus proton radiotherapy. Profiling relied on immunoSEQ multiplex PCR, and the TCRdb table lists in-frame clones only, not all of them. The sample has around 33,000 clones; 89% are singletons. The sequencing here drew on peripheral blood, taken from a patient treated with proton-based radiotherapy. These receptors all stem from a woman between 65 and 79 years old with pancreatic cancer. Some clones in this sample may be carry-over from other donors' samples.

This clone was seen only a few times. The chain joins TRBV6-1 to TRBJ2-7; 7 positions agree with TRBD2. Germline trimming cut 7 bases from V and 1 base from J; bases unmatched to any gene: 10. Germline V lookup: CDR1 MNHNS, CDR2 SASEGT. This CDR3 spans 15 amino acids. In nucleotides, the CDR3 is TGTGCCAGCAATTGGGGTACTAGCGTATCCTACGAGCAGTACTTC. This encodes CASNWGTSVSYEQYF.

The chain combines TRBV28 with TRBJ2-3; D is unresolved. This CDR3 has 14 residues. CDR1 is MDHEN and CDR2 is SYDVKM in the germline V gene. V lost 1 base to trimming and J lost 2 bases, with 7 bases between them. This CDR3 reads CASSLSLPTDTQYF. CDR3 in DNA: TGTGCCAGCAGTTTATCACTACCCACAGATACGCAGTATTTT. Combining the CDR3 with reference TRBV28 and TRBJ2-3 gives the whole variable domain DVKVTQSSRYLVKRTGEKVFLECVQDMDHENMFWYRQDPGLGLRLIYFSYDVKMKEKGDIPEGYSVSREKKERFSLILESASTNQTSMYLCASSLSLPTDTQYFGPGTRLTVL.

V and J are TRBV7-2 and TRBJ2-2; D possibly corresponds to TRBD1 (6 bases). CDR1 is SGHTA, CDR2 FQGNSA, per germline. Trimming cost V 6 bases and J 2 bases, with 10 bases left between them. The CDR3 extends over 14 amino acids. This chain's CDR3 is CASSGGSNTGELFF. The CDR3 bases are TGTGCCAGCAGTGGGGGCAGTAACACCGGGGAGCTGTTTTTT.

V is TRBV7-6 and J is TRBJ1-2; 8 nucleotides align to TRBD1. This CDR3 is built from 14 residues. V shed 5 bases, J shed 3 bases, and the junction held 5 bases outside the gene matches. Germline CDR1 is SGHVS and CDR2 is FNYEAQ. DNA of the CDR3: TGTGCCAGCAGCCCAGGGGGCGAGGACTATGGCTACACCTTC. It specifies CASSPGGEDYGYTF.

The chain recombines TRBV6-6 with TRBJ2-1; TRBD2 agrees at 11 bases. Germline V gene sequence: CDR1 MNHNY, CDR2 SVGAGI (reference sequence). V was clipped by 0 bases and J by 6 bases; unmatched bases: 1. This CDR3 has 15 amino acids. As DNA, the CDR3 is TGTGCCAGCAGTTACTCAACTAGCGGGAGCAATGAGCAGTTCTTC. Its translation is CASSYSTSGSNEQFF.

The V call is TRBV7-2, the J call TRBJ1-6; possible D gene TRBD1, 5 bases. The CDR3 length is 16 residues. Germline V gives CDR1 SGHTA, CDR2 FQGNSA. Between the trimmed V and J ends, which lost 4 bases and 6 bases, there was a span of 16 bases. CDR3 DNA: TGTGCCAGCAGCTCCCGCGTGGGGGGAGGTAATTCACCCCTCCACTTT. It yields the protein CASSSRVGGGNSPLHF. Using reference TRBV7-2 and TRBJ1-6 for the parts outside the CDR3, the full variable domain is GAGVSQSPSNKVTEKGKDVELRCDPISGHTALYWYRQSLGQGLEFLIYFQGNSAPDKSGLPSDRFSAERTGGSVSTLTIQRTQQEDSAVYLCASSSRVGGGNSPLHFGNGTRLTVT.

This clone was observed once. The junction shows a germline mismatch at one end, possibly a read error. The CDR3 nucleotides read TGCGCCAGCAGCCCAACAGGAAGCCTTAACTATAGCTACACCTTC. Amino acids: CASSPTGSLNYSYTF. The chain has TRBV5-1 and TRBJ1-2; D might be TRBD1 (5 bases). Looked up from germline, CDR1 is SGHRS and CDR2 is YFSETQ. This CDR3 region has 15 residues.

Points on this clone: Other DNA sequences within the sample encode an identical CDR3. The CDR3 DNA reads TGTGCCAGCAGCCCCCCCGACAGCCTCTATGGCTACACCTTC. It codes for CASSPPDSLYGYTF. V and J are TRBV7-9 and TRBJ1-2; D may be TRBD1 (5 bases). Trimming pared 5 bases from V and 4 bases from J, leaving 14 bases between. Germline V gene data show CDR1 as SEHNR and CDR2 as FQNEAQ (reference sequence). This CDR3 region has 14 residues.

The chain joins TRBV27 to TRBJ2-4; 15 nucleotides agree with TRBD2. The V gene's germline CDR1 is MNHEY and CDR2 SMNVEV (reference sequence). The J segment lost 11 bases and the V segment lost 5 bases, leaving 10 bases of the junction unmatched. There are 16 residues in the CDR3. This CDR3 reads CASSHEQGLAGGVQYF. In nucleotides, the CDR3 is TGTGCCAGCAGTCACGAACAGGGACTAGCGGGGGGAGTTCAGTACTTC.

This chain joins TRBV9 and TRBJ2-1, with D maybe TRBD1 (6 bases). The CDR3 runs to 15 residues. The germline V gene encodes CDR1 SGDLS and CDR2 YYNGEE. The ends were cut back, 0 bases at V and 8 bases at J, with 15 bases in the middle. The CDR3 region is CASSVDHRVSDEQFF. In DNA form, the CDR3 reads TGTGCCAGCAGCGTAGATCACAGGGTTAGCGATGAGCAGTTCTTC. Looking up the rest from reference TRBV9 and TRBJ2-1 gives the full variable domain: DSGVTQTPKHLITATGQRVTLRCSPRSGDLSVYWYQQSLDQGLQFLIQYYNGEERAKGNILERFSAQQFPDLHSELNLSSLELGDSALYFCASSVDHRVSDEQFFGPGTRLTVL.

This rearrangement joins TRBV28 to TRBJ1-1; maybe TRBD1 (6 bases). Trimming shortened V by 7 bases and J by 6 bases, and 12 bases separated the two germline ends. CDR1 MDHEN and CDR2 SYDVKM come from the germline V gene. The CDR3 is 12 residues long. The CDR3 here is CASKQGRSEAFF. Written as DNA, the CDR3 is TGTGCCAGCAAACAGGGTAGGTCTGAAGCTTTCTTT.

CDR3 in DNA: TGCAGCGTTGATCCGGAATCCTACAATGAGCAGTTCTTC. It yields the protein CSVDPESYNEQFF. This rearrangement joins TRBV29-1 to TRBJ2-1; D gene uncertain. CDR1 is SQVTM and CDR2 is ANQGSEA in the germline V gene. The CDR3 is 13 amino acids. V lost 3 bases, J lost 1 base, and 7 bases lay in between.

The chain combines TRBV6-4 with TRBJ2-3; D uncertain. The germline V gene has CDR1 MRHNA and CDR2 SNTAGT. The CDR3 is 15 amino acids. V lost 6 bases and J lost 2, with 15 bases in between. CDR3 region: CASSPMSTPTDTQYF. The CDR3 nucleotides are TGTGCCAGCAGCCCAATGTCTACACCCACAGATACGCAGTATTTT.

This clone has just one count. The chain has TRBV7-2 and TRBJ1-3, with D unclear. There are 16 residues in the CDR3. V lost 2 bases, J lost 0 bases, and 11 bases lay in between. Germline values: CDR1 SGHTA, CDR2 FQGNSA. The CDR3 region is CASSLMAADSGNTIYF. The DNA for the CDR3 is TGTGCCAGCAGCTTAATGGCCGCCGACTCTGGAAACACCATATATTTT.

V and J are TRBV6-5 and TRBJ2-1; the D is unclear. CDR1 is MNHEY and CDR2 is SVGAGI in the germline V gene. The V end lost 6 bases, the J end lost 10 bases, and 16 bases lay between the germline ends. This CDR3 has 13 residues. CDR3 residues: CASRDRALGEQFF. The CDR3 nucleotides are TGTGCCAGCAGGGACCGGGCCCTCGGGGAGCAGTTCTTC.

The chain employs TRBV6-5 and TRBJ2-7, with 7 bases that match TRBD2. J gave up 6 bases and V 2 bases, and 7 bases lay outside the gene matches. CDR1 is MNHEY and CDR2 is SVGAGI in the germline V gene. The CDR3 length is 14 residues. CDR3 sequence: CASSYVGGLGEQYF. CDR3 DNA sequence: TGTGCCAGCAGTTACGTGGGAGGGCTGGGCGAGCAGTACTTC.

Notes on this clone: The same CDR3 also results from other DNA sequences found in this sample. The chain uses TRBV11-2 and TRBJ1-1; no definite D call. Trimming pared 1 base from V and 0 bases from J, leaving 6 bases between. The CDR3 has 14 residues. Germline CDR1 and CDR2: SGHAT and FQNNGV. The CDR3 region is CASSLGQLNTEAFF. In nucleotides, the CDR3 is TGTGCCAGCAGCTTAGGTCAGCTGAACACTGAAGCTTTCTTT.

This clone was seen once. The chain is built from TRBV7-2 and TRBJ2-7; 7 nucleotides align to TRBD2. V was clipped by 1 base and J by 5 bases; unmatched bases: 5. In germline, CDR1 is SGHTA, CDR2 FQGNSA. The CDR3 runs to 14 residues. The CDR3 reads CASSLGPGGDEQYF. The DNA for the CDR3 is TGTGCCAGCAGCTTAGGTCCGGGAGGTGACGAGCAGTACTTC.

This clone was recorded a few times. The CDR3 sequence is CASSRTGADSPLHF. The CDR3 coding sequence is TGTGCCAGCAGTCGGACAGGGGCGGATTCACCCCTCCACTTT. This chain connects TRBV28 to TRBJ1-6; 9 bases align to TRBD1. The CDR3 covers 14 residues. Germline values: CDR1 MDHEN, CDR2 SYDVKM. The V segment lost 5 bases and the J segment 8 bases; nucleotides outside the gene matches: 4.

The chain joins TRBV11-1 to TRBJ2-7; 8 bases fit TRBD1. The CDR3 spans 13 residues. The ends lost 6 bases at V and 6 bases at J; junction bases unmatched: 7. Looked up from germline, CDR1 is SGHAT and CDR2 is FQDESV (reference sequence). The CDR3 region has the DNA TGTGCCAGCAGTACAGGGGGATTCGGCGAGCAGTACTTC. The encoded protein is CASSTGGFGEQYF.

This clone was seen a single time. CDR3 sequence (DNA): TGCGCCAGCAGCGTGAGCTACAATGAGCAGTTCTTC. This gives the protein CASSVSYNEQFF. This chain links TRBV5-1 with TRBJ2-1; D is uncertain. This CDR3 comprises 12 residues. CDR1 and CDR2 from the germline V gene are SGHRS and YFSETQ. V shed 4 bases and J shed 3 bases, with 5 bases lying between them.

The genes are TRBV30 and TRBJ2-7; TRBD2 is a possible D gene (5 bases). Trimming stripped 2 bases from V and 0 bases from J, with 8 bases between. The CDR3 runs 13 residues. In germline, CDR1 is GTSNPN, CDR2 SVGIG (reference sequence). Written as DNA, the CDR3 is TGTGCCTGGAGTTTTGGGAGCTCCTACGAGCAGTACTTC. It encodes CAWSFGSSYEQYF. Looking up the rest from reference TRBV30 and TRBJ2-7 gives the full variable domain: SQTIHQWPATLVQPVGSPLSLECTVEGTSNPNLYWYRQAAGRGLQLLFYSVGIGQISSEVPQNLSASRPQDRQFILSSKKLLLSDSGFYLCAWSFGSSYEQYFGPGTRLTVT.